Below are 13 T cell receptor beta chains sequenced from a single sample in a study of blood T cell repertoires in COVID-19. TCRdb keeps only in-frame clones here, not all; method: immunoSEQ multiplex PCR. This table has over 200,000 clones, about nine tenths appearing once. Sequences were obtained from peripheral blood. The receptors were sampled from a man older than 75 with acute or convalescent COVID-19.

The genes are TRBV2 and TRBJ2-5, with no clear D. The V end lost 8 bases, the J end lost 5 bases, and 9 bases lay between the germline ends. The germline V gene has CDR1 SNHLY and CDR2 FYNNEI. The CDR3 contains 11 residues. CDR3 region: CASLVGETQYF. As DNA, the CDR3 is TGTGCCAGCTTGGTTGGCGAGACCCAGTACTTC.

The chain links TRBV5-1 to TRBJ2-7, with 10 positions matching TRBD1. The CDR3 consists of 15 residues. CDR1 and CDR2 from the germline V gene are SGHRS and YFSETQ. V shed 4 bases and J 1 base; nucleotides not matched to a gene: 5. The CDR3 spells CASSRTGGGSYEQYV. The CDR3, as DNA: TGCGCCAGCAGCAGGACAGGGGGAGGTTCCTACGAGCAGTACGTC.

The V call is TRBV7-6, the J call TRBJ1-4; TRBD1 matches 7 bases. CDR1 is SGHVS, CDR2 FNYEAQ, per germline. This CDR3 is 15 amino acids long. The V segment lost 2 bases and the J segment 5 bases; nucleotides outside the gene matches: 5. The CDR3 sequence is CASSLQGQRNEKLFF. The CDR3 bases are TGTGCCAGCAGCTTACAGGGACAGCGAAATGAAAAACTGTTTTTT.

The CDR3 sequence is CASSTYQETQYF. CDR3 nucleotide sequence: TGTGCCAGCAGCACTTACCAAGAGACCCAGTACTTC. This rearrangement joins TRBV7-2 to TRBJ2-5; D ambiguous. The germline V gene encodes CDR1 SGHTA and CDR2 FQGNSA. This CDR3 has 12 residues. The V end lost 5 bases, the J end lost 0 bases, and 4 bases lay between the germline ends.

This clone has a handful of counts. The chain combines TRBV29-1 with TRBJ1-1; D is uncertain. Trimming shortened V by 2 bases and J by 4 bases, and 8 bases separated the two germline ends. Germline lookup yields CDR1 SQVTM and CDR2 ANQGSEA. This CDR3 is 12 amino acids long. The CDR3 here is CSVERVGTEAFF. The DNA for the CDR3 is TGCAGCGTTGAACGGGTAGGCACTGAAGCTTTCTTT.

This clone was detected once. The CDR3 reads CSVAETRYEQYF. The CDR3 region has the DNA TGCAGCGTCGCGGAGACTCGTTACGAGCAGTACTTC. J is TRBJ2-7 and V is TRBV29-1, with D unclear. V was pared by 6 bases and J by 4 bases, with 13 bases between. The CDR3 totals 12 residues. Germline V gene lookup returns CDR1 SQVTM and CDR2 ANQGSEA.

This clone was counted a few times. The chain recombines TRBV6-4 with TRBJ2-1; 9 bases fit TRBD2. V shed 5 bases and J 2 bases; nucleotides not matched to a gene: 7. Germline values: CDR1 MRHNA, CDR2 SNTAGT. The CDR3 has 16 amino acids. The CDR3 DNA is TGTGCCAGCAGTCGTTTAGCGGGGGCTGCCTACAATGAGCAGTTCTTC. This translates into CASSRLAGAAYNEQFF.

J is TRBJ1-2 and V is TRBV6-5; 9 nucleotides line up with TRBD1. In germline, CDR1 is MNHEY, CDR2 SVGAGI. The CDR3 totals 14 residues. The ends lost 2 bases at V and 8 bases at J; junction bases unmatched: 6. The CDR3 DNA reads as TGTGCCAGCAGTTACACTCGGACAGGGGCAGGCTACACCTTC. It yields the protein CASSYTRTGAGYTF.

This clone was seen just once. The chain combines TRBV20-1 with TRBJ1-3; D unresolved. CDR1 is DFQATT, CDR2 SNEGSKA, per germline (reference sequence). CDR3 length equals 11 residues. Trimming left V 4 bases short and J 3 bases short, with 4 bases between. The CDR3 protein is CSATRGNTIYF. The CDR3 DNA reads as TGCAGTGCTACCCGTGGAAACACCATATATTTT.

This clone appeared a few times. The chain couples TRBV27 to TRBJ2-3; the match to TRBD2 covers 13 bases. The length of the CDR3 is 15 residues. Germline CDR1 reads MNHEY; CDR2 reads SMNVEV (reference sequence). V was clipped by 5 bases and J by 6 bases; unmatched bases: 5. The CDR3 region has the DNA TGTGCCAGCAGTCCAGGGACTAGCGGGATGGATACGCAGTATTTT. Encoded protein: CASSPGTSGMDTQYF.

This chain connects TRBV27 to TRBJ1-5, with D perhaps TRBD1 (5 bases). V gave up 0 bases and J gave up 1 base, with 7 bases separating them. This CDR3 is 15 amino acids long. Germline V CDR1 and CDR2: MNHEY, SMNVEV (reference sequence). CDR3 sequence: CASSLSGGSNQPQHF. The CDR3 DNA follows: TGTGCCAGCAGTTTATCGGGGGGGAGCAATCAGCCCCAGCATTTT.

V gene TRBV7-3 combines with J gene TRBJ2-3; 7 bases align to TRBD1. The V gene end was trimmed by 1 base and the J gene end by 0 bases; junction bases not matched to a gene: 1. The CDR3 covers 15 residues. Per the germline V gene, CDR1 is SGHTA and CDR2 is FQGTGA. In DNA, the CDR3 is TGTGCCAGCAGCTTAAACAGGGGTAGCACAGATACGCAGTATTTT. Amino acid sequence: CASSLNRGSTDTQYF.

CDR3 DNA sequence: TGTGCCAGCAGTAGGGGGGGGACAGGACCCACCGGGGAGCTGTTTTTT. It codes for CASSRGGTGPTGELFF. V is TRBV6-2 or TRBV6-3 and J is TRBJ2-2, with D possibly being TRBD1 (8 bases). Trimming cost V 5 bases and J 4 bases, with 17 bases left between them. The CDR3 totals 16 residues. Germline values: CDR1 MNHEY, CDR2 SVGEGT.